This entry describes one TCR beta chain. Cells designated naive CD8 were CD45RO-negative and were positively selected for CCR7, with terminally differentiated effector memory CD45RA+ cells excluded. The data originate from a study of shared clonotypes between healthy human individuals. The germline V gene has CDR1 SEHNR and CDR2 FQNEAQ (reference sequence). The CDR3 consists of 18 residues. The V gene end was trimmed by 0 bases and the J gene end by 3 bases; junction bases not matched to a gene: 12. The sorted-subset replicate PCRs were given around 200 ng DNA, which is 30,000 to 35,000 T cell genomes. The table came from immunoSEQ multiplex PCR; TCRdb's copy has only in-frame clones and leaves some out. The profile shows 2 million to 2.5 million clones, about 95% of them singletons.

Sequencing was performed on naive CD8+ T cells sorted from blood. This sequence was found in a man between 18 and 29 years old in good health. The V gene is TRBV7-9, the J gene TRBJ1-1; 8 positions match TRBD1. The CDR3 coding sequence is TGTGCCAGCAGCTTAGCTTTGGGGCAGGGGGCGGGAGACACTGAAGCTTTCTTT. Protein: CASSLALGQGAGDTEAFF.